This T cell receptor beta chain came from a study of blood T cell repertoires in COVID-19. The wider study: The cDNA or gDNA used as material had been derived from T cells, B-cell-depleted T cells, or PBMCs.

Original processing notes: Researchers report that nucleated cell counts were estimated from reference gene primer amplification. TCRdb's table, derived via immunoSEQ multiplex PCR, lists solely in-frame clones and lacks some. Clone size and V and J calls were adopted from that table, with D and trimming inferred from the DNA. The sample contains approximately 290,000 clones, approximately 85% of which appear only once. The V segment lost 4 bases and the J segment 16 bases; nucleotides outside the gene matches: 8. The germline V gene encodes CDR1 SGHAT and CDR2 FQNNGV. This CDR3 has 12 amino acids. Cohort assignment relied on participant-reported clinical history.

Sequences were obtained from PBMCs or T cells enriched from blood (not recorded which). The receptor's source is a woman aged 25 to 45 who had recovered from COVID-19. The rearrangement joins TRBV11-2 to TRBJ1-4, with TRBD1 matching 8 bases. In nucleotides, the CDR3 is TGTGCCAGCAGCTCCGTGGACAGGGTTCAGTTTTTT. This codes for CASSSVDRVQFF. Based on the CDR3 plus reference TRBV11-2 and TRBJ1-4, the full variable domain is EAGVAQSPRYKIIEKRQSVAFWCNPISGHATLYWYQQILGQGPKLLIQFQNNGVVDDSQLPKDRFSAERLKGVDSTLKIQPAKLEDSAVYLCASSSVDRVQFFGSGTQLSVL.